Below are 20 T cell receptor beta chains sequenced from a single sample in a study of cytotoxic CD8 clonotypes in ibrutinib-treated CLL (TCRdb year 2021). The library was generated by the immunoSEQ multiplex PCR assay. TCRdb took this table from immuneACCESS and kept in-frame rearrangements with V and J called. Such tables lack part of the clones; where checked against another copy, unresolved V genes explain under half of the gap, and the rest is unexplained. Across this sample there are 150,000 or so clones, with about four fifths seen only once. The leading ten clones occupy 13% of the sample. What the time point label conveys for this sample: eleven to twelve months on ibrutinib. Sample: PBMCs, taken after 12 months of ibrutinib treatment. Receptors originate from a human donor with chronic lymphocytic leukemia.

V is TRBV5-5 and J is TRBJ2-5; D gene uncertain. Germline assignment: CDR1 SGHKS and CDR2 YYEKEE (reference sequence). This CDR3 comprises 12 residues. V dropped 2 bases and J dropped 5 bases, with 7 bases sitting between them. The CDR3 region is CASSFYAETQYF. The CDR3 bases are TGTGCCAGCAGCTTCTACGCGGAGACCCAGTACTTC.

This sequence joins TRBV6-6 and TRBJ1-2; D unclear. CDR3 length equals 13 residues. Germline V gene lookup returns CDR1 MNHNY and CDR2 SVGAGI (reference sequence). V was trimmed by 2 bases and J by 5 bases, leaving 9 bases between them. The CDR3 protein is CASSYPRSYGYTF. CDR3 bases: TGTGCCAGCAGTTACCCCAGAAGTTATGGCTACACCTTC.

The CDR3 sequence: CASSEAVGSGRSEQFF. DNA for the CDR3: TGTGCCAGCAGTGAAGCCGTTGGTAGCGGGAGAAGTGAGCAGTTCTTC. The V and J genes are TRBV6-1 and TRBJ2-1; 9 bases are shared with TRBD2. J gave up 9 bases and V 0 bases, and 9 bases lay outside the gene matches. Germline CDR1 reads MNHNS; CDR2 reads SASEGT. The CDR3 has 16 amino acids.

This clone was recorded once. V gene TRBV7-2 combines with J gene TRBJ2-7; the match to TRBD2 covers 7 bases. The CDR3 contains 18 residues. V trimming: 1 base; J trimming: 6 bases; junction bases outside the gene matches: 18. Germline V CDR1 and CDR2: SGHTA, FQGNSA. CDR3 in amino acids: CASSLVRSGGAVRFEQYF. DNA for the CDR3: TGTGCCAGCAGCTTAGTTAGGTCGGGGGGAGCGGTCAGGTTCGAGCAGTACTTC.

Written as DNA, the CDR3 is TGTGCCATCAGTCCGACAGGGGGTGAAACTGAAGCTTTCTTT. It encodes CAISPTGGETEAFF. V is TRBV10-3 and J is TRBJ1-1; 9 bases match TRBD1. Losses at the gene ends were 5 bases for V and 5 bases for J; bases not matched to a gene: 6. The CDR3 is 14 residues long. Germline V gene sequence: CDR1 ENHRY, CDR2 SYGVKD.

This clone appeared a single time. V gene TRBV7-2 combines with J gene TRBJ1-2, with D uncertain. In germline, CDR1 is SGHTA, CDR2 FQGNSA. Trimming removed 2 bases from V and 6 bases from J, with 16 bases in between. The CDR3 is 15 amino acids. In DNA, the CDR3 is TGTGCCAGCAGCTTATTATTCGGTCCTGGGGATGGCTACACCTTC. This sequence encodes CASSLLFGPGDGYTF. The full variable domain, with the rest looked up from reference TRBV7-2 and TRBJ1-2, is GAGVSQSPSNKVTEKGKDVELRCDPISGHTALYWYRQSLGQGLEFLIYFQGNSAPDKSGLPSDRFSAERTGGSVSTLTIQRTQQEDSAVYLCASSLLFGPGDGYTFGSGTRLTVV.

The CDR3 bases are TGTGCCAGCAATACCGGGACAGGCTCTGGAAACACCATATATTTT. Protein sequence: CASNTGTGSGNTIYF. This chain joins TRBV2 and TRBJ1-3, with TRBD1 matching 8 bases. Trimming removed 7 bases from V and 0 bases from J; junction bases left unmatched: 5. This CDR3 is built from 15 residues. Germline lookup yields CDR1 SNHLY and CDR2 FYNNEI.

The V and J genes are TRBV19 and TRBJ2-3; D is undetermined. From germline, CDR1 is LNHDA and CDR2 SQIVND (reference sequence). The V gene lost 7 bases and the J gene lost 4 bases, with 12 bases spanning the gap. This CDR3 has 13 amino acids. CDR3 nucleotide sequence: TGTGCCAGTAACTTTGGCTTTTCAGATACGCAGTATTTT. Translated, it gives CASNFGFSDTQYF.

The chain has TRBV4-3 and TRBJ2-3, with 10 bases lining up with TRBD2. The germline V gene encodes CDR1 LGHNA and CDR2 YSLEER. The J segment lost 4 bases and the V segment lost 1 base, leaving 5 bases of the junction unmatched. The length of the CDR3 is 16 residues. In DNA form, the CDR3 reads TGCGCCAGCAGCCAAGCCCTAGCGGGAGTTGCAGATACGCAGTATTTT. It encodes CASSQALAGVADTQYF.

The chain joins TRBV7-2 to TRBJ1-5, with unresolved D. The CDR3 contains 16 residues. Germline V gene lookup returns CDR1 SGHTA and CDR2 FQGNSA. The germline V and J ends were trimmed by 1 base and 2 bases, with 12 bases remaining between them. The CDR3 DNA sequence: TGTGCCAGCAGCTTAGGAACGGGGTTTGGCAATCAGCCCCAGCATTTT. Residues: CASSLGTGFGNQPQHF.

The J gene is TRBJ2-5, the V gene TRBV4-3, with 9 bases aligning to TRBD1. V shed 4 bases, J shed 5 bases, and the junction held 8 bases outside the gene matches. The CDR3 is made up of 15 amino acids. The germline V gene encodes CDR1 LGHNA and CDR2 YSLEER. CDR3: CASSPGTGWGETQYF. The CDR3, as DNA: TGCGCCAGCAGCCCGGGGACAGGGTGGGGCGAGACCCAGTACTTC.

The chain couples TRBV7-2 to TRBJ2-1, with TRBD2 matching 7 bases. V was clipped by 1 base and J by 9 bases; unmatched bases: 6. CDR3 length equals 14 residues. CDR1 is SGHTA and CDR2 is FQGNSA in the germline V gene. In nucleotides, the CDR3 is TGTGCCAGCAGCTTAGAGACTAGCATTGGTGAGCAGTTCTTC. The encoded protein is CASSLETSIGEQFF.

This clone was counted once. The CDR3 spells CASSTRLAGGPETDTQYF. The DNA of the CDR3 is TGTGCCAGCAGCACCAGACTAGCGGGAGGGCCCGAGACAGATACGCAGTATTTT. The V gene is TRBV11-3, the J gene TRBJ2-3; TRBD2 agrees at 14 bases. With V trimmed by 5 bases and J by 3 bases, 10 bases remained unmatched. Germline assignment: CDR1 SGHNT and CDR2 YENEEA. The CDR3 is 18 amino acids.

The chain uses TRBV11-3 and TRBJ2-1, with 13 bases identical to TRBD2. The CDR3 runs 16 residues. Germline CDR1 SGHNT, CDR2 YENEEA. Germline trimming cut 5 bases from V and 8 bases from J; bases unmatched to any gene: 9. CDR3 sequence (DNA): TGTGCCAGCAGCACAGGACTAGCGGGAGTAGGAGATGAGCAGTTCTTC. Its protein is CASSTGLAGVGDEQFF.

This clone was counted once. The genes are TRBV4-1 and TRBJ1-5; 10 positions match TRBD1. V shed 4 bases and J 0 bases; nucleotides not matched to a gene: 3. This CDR3 contains 16 residues. The germline gives CDR1 MGHRA, CDR2 YSYEKL. This chain's CDR3 is CASSRGQGISNQPQHF. The CDR3, as DNA: TGCGCCAGCAGCCGGGGACAGGGGATTAGCAATCAGCCCCAGCATTTT.

The chain couples TRBV6-1 to TRBJ2-1; TRBD2 matches at 7 bases. Germline trimming cut 7 bases from V and 2 bases from J; bases unmatched to any gene: 8. The CDR3 length is 15 residues. From germline, CDR1 is MNHNS and CDR2 SASEGT. CDR3 coding DNA: TGTGCCAGCACCATTACGGGAGGCACCTACAATGAGCAGTTCTTC. It is translated as CASTITGGTYNEQFF.

V gene TRBV15 combines with J gene TRBJ1-4, with D unclear. There are 14 residues in the CDR3. Trimming took 0 bases from V and 7 from J, leaving 9 bases between them. The germline V gene has CDR1 LNHNV and CDR2 YYDKDF (reference sequence). The CDR3 nucleotides read TGTGCCACCAGCAGAGATCCCTCGAGTGAAAAACTGTTTTTT. Its translation: CATSRDPSSEKLFF.

This clone was seen a few times. The gene calls are TRBV28 and TRBJ1-2; D might be TRBD1 (5 bases). The CDR3 is 13 residues long. The V end was cut by 1 base, the J end by 5 bases, with 8 bases between. Germline V CDR1 and CDR2: MDHEN, SYDVKM. The CDR3: CASSLSAGYGYTF. The CDR3, as DNA: TGTGCCAGCAGTTTATCGGCAGGGTATGGCTACACCTTC.

The rearrangement uses TRBV15 and TRBJ1-1; D ambiguous. The germline gives CDR1 LNHNV, CDR2 YYDKDF (reference sequence). V was clipped by 1 base and J by 2 bases, with 23 bases between them. This CDR3 has 19 amino acids. The CDR3 loop reads CATSRATTVPRSLNTEAFF. CDR3 DNA: TGTGCCACCAGCAGAGCAACCACAGTCCCCCGCAGTCTAAACACTGAAGCTTTCTTT.

A few counts support this clone. This sequence joins TRBV5-1 and TRBJ2-7; 8 bases agree with TRBD2. Germline lookup yields CDR1 SGHRS and CDR2 YFSETQ. The CDR3 sequence is 16 residues long. With 0 bases clipped from V and 5 bases from J, the junction kept 10 bases outside the gene matches. The CDR3 sequence: CASSLVSGRALNEQYF. CDR3 DNA sequence: TGCGCCAGCAGCTTGGTCTCCGGGAGGGCCCTGAACGAGCAGTACTTC.